This T cell receptor beta chain was captured in a study of blood T cells in healthy people across ages. Comments on this clonotype: The antigen remains unidentified.

It was with a sample-barcoded 5' primer and a J-beta primer mix that a second PCR of roughly 7 to 12 cycles was run. TCRdb used MiXCR to reprocess the 5' RACE reads, holding one entry per CDR3 protein. Of about 640,000 distinct CDR3 sequences detected, around three fifths appear once; the ten largest clones hold around 37%. Germline V gene lookup returns CDR1 MNHEY and CDR2 SVGAGI. The CDR3 is 15 amino acids. Deletions cut 7 bases from V and 5 bases from J, with 18 bases between. Study-level points and caveats: Long-lived donors carried more naive CD4+ cells and greater diversity than aged donors.

Healthy Caucasian individuals from Russia aged 6 to 90 were enrolled as donors. V and J are TRBV6-5 and TRBJ2-1; D may be TRBD1 (5 bases). This receptor was obtained from a man aged 55 to 70 in good health. Material for sequencing was blood. CDR3 coding DNA: TGTGCCAGCAATCCCGCAAGCGCAGGGCACAATGAGCAGTTCTTC. Translating gives CASNPASAGHNEQFF.